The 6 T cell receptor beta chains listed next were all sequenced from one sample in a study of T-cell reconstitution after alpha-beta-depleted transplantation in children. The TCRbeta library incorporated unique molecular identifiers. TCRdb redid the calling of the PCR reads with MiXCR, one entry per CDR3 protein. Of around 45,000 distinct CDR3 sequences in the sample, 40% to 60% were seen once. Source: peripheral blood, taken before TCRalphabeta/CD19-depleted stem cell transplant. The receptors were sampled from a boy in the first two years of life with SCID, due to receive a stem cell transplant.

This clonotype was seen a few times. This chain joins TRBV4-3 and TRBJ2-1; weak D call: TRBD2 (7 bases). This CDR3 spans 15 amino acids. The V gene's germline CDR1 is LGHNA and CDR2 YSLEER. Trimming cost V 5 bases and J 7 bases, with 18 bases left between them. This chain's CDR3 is CASSKRRGHGNEQFF. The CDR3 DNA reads TGCGCCAGCAGCAAACGGCGGGGGCATGGAAATGAGCAGTTCTTC.

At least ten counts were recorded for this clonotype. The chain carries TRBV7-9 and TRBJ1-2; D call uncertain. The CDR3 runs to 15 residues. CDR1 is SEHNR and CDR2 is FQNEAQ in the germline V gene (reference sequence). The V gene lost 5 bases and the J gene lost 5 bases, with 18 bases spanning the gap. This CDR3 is CASSPIGFSGYGYTF. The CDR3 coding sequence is TGTGCCAGCAGCCCAATCGGGTTTTCGGGATATGGCTACACCTTC.

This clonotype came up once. CDR3 bases: TGTGCCAGCAGCTTAAAAGGGGGTGGTCAGCCCCAGCATTTT. This translates into CASSLKGGGQPQHF. V usage is TRBV7-2 and J usage is TRBJ1-5; D perhaps matches TRBD1 (6 bases). Germline CDR1 and CDR2: SGHTA and FQGNSA. This CDR3 region has 14 residues. With 2 bases removed from V and 6 bases from J, the gap between germline ends came to 11 bases.

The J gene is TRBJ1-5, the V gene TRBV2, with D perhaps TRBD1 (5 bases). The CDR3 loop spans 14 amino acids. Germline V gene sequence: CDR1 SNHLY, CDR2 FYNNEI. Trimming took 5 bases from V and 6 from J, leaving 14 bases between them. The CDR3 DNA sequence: TGTGCCAGCAGTACCCAGGGTTTCGGTCAGCCCCAGCATTTT. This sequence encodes CASSTQGFGQPQHF. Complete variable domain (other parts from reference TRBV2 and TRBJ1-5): EPEVTQTPSHQVTQMGQEVILRCVPISNHLYFYWYRQILGQKVEFLVSFYNNEISEKSEIFDDQFSVERPDGSNFTLKIRSTKLEDSAMYFCASSTQGFGQPQHFGDGTRLSIL.

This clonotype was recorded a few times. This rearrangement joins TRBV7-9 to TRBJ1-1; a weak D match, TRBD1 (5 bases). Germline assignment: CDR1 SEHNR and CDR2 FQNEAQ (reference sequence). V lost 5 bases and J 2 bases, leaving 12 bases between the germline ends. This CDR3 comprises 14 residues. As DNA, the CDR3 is TGTGCCAGCAGCCCGGGACGGGACAACACTGAAGCTTTCTTT. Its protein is CASSPGRDNTEAFF. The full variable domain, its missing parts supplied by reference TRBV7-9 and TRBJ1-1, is DTGVSQNPRHKITKRGQNVTFRCDPISEHNRLYWYRQTLGQGPEFLTYFQNEAQLEKSRLLSDRFSAERPKGSFSTLEIQRTEQGDSAMYLCASSPGRDNTEAFFGQGTRLTVV.

The CDR3 DNA sequence: TGTGCCAGCAGTGAAGGACTGGGGGCAGGAGAGACCCAGTACTTC. The encoded protein is CASSEGLGAGETQYF. This chain connects TRBV2 to TRBJ2-5, with a weak D call TRBD1 (6 bases). V was cut by 1 base and J by 4 bases, with 13 bases left in between. CDR1 is SNHLY and CDR2 is FYNNEI in the germline V gene. The CDR3 is made up of 15 amino acids.